This TCR beta chain comes out of a study of T cells in Graves' hyperthyroidism and ophthalmopathy. The hyperthyroidism was newly diagnosed and had lasted under 2 months; the patients were aged 18 to 65. There are many counts of this clonotype. Regions amplified from RNA transcripts were the TCR beta CDR3 regions. The HTBI primer set served for first-round RT-PCR of the TCR CDR3. TCRdb processed the multiplex PCR reads anew with MiXCR; each CDR3 protein has one entry. Altogether around 350,000 distinct CDR3 sequences are present, under 15% being singletons, with the ten largest covering 9.2%. V was pared by 0 bases and J by 5 bases, with 9 bases of the junction left unmatched. The CDR3 consists of 16 residues. CDR1 is SGDLS and CDR2 is YYNGEE in the germline V gene.

Sequencing was carried out using blood. The chain combines TRBV9 with TRBJ2-7; 9 bases line up with TRBD1. The receptor's source is a woman between 18 and 29 years old with Graves' hyperthyroidism. The CDR3 nucleotides read TGTGCCAGCAGCGTAGGTAGCGGACAGGGGATCAACGAGCAGTACTTC. Amino acid sequence: CASSVGSGQGINEQYF. Full variable domain (remainder filled in from reference TRBV9 and TRBJ2-7): DSGVTQTPKHLITATGQRVTLRCSPRSGDLSVYWYQQSLDQGLQFLIQYYNGEERAKGNILERFSAQQFPDLHSELNLSSLELGDSALYFCASSVGSGQGINEQYFGPGTRLTVT.